The T cell receptor beta chain under discussion was sequenced for a study of blood T cell repertoires in COVID-19. The CDR3 extends over 15 amino acids. With 5 bases removed from V and 0 bases from J, the gap between germline ends came to 13 bases. CDR1 and CDR2 (germline): SEHNR, FQNEAQ (reference sequence). The protocol was immunoSEQ multiplex PCR, while the TCRdb copy is restricted to in-frame clones and leaves out a portion. Of over 200,000 clones listed, less than 90% were seen once; the top ten hold 1.9%. Sequencing used peripheral blood. V and J are TRBV7-9 and TRBJ1-2; unclear D gene. This TCR was recovered from a man between 35 and 55 years old with active or convalescent COVID-19. CDR3 bases: TGTGCCAGCAGCGTTCACACGTCCACTAACTATGGCTACACCTTC. It encodes CASSVHTSTNYGYTF.